The sequence of this T cell receptor beta chain was determined in a study of shared clonotypes between healthy human individuals. Study information: A couple of female and three male donors aged 18 to 49 were enrolled.

The naive CD8 population came from CD45RO-negative cells selected for CCR7, without terminally differentiated effector memory CD45RA+ cells. Replicate sorted-subset PCRs were loaded with 150 to 250 ng DNA, 29,000 or so T cell genomes. Method: immunoSEQ multiplex PCR; TCRdb's copy keeps in-frame clones and lacks some. The sample includes 2 million or so clones, less than 95% of them seen just once. V was pared by 3 bases and J by 4 bases, with 3 bases of the junction left unmatched. The germline gives CDR1 WSHSY, CDR2 SAAADI. The CDR3 loop spans 15 amino acids. The receptor was isolated from a man younger than 35 in good health. Specimen: naive CD8+ T cells sorted from blood. The chain recombines TRBV10-2 with TRBJ1-6, with TRBD1 identical over 7 bases. The DNA for the CDR3 is TGCGCCAGCAGTGACTCGACAGGGTATAATTCACCCCTCCACTTT. It is translated as CASSDSTGYNSPLHF.